The clone carrying this T cell receptor beta chain was observed a single time. Data came from immunoSEQ multiplex PCR; TCRdb stores just in-frame clones and leaves some out. There are roughly 100,000 clones in the sample; 80% to 95% occur only once, and approximately 1.6% lies in the top ten. The data were taken from a study of T cell changes during pregnancy in multiple sclerosis. J was trimmed by 1 base and V by 5 bases; bases with no gene match: 5. Germline V gives CDR1 SGHRS, CDR2 YFSETQ. The CDR3 loop spans 14 amino acids. The sequence derives from a female donor with multiple sclerosis, enrolled in a pregnancy study. Material: peripheral blood, obtained after pregnancy. The chain employs TRBV5-1 and TRBJ1-1; TRBD1 aligns across 7 bases. As DNA, the CDR3 is TGCGCCAGCAGGTCTTCAGGGGGGAACACTGAAGCTTTCTTT. Amino acids: CASRSSGGNTEAFF.